The 5 T cell receptor beta chains in this list originate from one sample, sequenced in a study of blood T cell repertoires in COVID-19. The protocol was immunoSEQ multiplex PCR, while the TCRdb copy is restricted to in-frame clones and leaves out a portion. The sample shows about 68,000 clones, roughly 79% of them seen only once. The specimen sequenced was peripheral blood. Every receptor here comes from a woman aged 55-70 years with acute or convalescent COVID-19.

The chain couples TRBV6-2 or TRBV6-3 to TRBJ1-5, with a weak D call TRBD1 (6 bases). Germline lookup yields CDR1 MNHEY and CDR2 SVGEGT. Deletions cut 5 bases from V and 2 bases from J, with 13 bases between. The CDR3 contains 15 residues. The DNA for the CDR3 is TGTGCCAGCAGTCGGGGGGGGCTTGGCAATCAGCCCCAGCATTTT. Translating gives CASSRGGLGNQPQHF.

The count of this clone is one. This rearrangement joins TRBV28 to TRBJ2-2, with 7 bases fitting TRBD1. CDR1 and CDR2 (germline): MDHEN, SYDVKM. The CDR3 totals 13 residues. V trimming: 4 bases; J trimming: 6 bases; junction bases outside the gene matches: 2. CDR3 bases: TGTGCCAGCAGTTCAGGGGGATCCGGGGAGCTGTTTTTT. This gives the protein CASSSGGSGELFF.

The chain uses TRBV6-5 and TRBJ2-7; D might be TRBD2 (6 bases). The germline V gene has CDR1 MNHEY and CDR2 SVGAGI. Trimming stripped 7 bases from V and 6 bases from J, with 22 bases between. The CDR3 is 15 amino acids. In nucleotides, the CDR3 is TGTGCCAGCATGGGTGCGGGACCTCTCATACGCGAGCAGTACTTC. This gives the protein CASMGAGPLIREQYF.

This sequence joins TRBV20-1 and TRBJ2-5; D is possibly TRBD2 (7 bases). Trimming stripped 3 bases from V and 2 bases from J, with 13 bases between. Germline V gene lookup returns CDR1 DFQATT and CDR2 SNEGSKA (reference sequence). This CDR3 has 14 residues. The DNA for the CDR3 is TGCAGTGCTAGTGGGGAGGGGGATCAAGAGACCCAGTACTTC. Translating gives CSASGEGDQETQYF.

CDR3 sequence: CASTASGGDEQFF. In nucleotides, the CDR3 is TGTGCCAGTACGGCTAGCGGGGGGGATGAGCAGTTCTTC. The chain carries TRBV19 and TRBJ2-1, with TRBD2 matching 12 bases. This CDR3 contains 13 residues. V was clipped by 7 bases and J by 8 bases; unmatched bases: 3. The germline gives CDR1 LNHDA, CDR2 SQIVND (reference sequence).